This T cell receptor beta chain stems from a study of blood T cell repertoires in COVID-19. As for the study in general: Sample material is recorded as cDNA or gDNA derived from T cells, B-cell-depleted T cells, or PBMCs.

Seattle's cohort entered during active infection and was followed longitudinally. With 2 bases removed from V and 13 bases from J, the gap between germline ends came to 13 bases. CDR1 and CDR2 (germline): SGHNT, YYREEE (reference sequence). This CDR3 contains 12 residues. Clones were read by immunoSEQ multiplex PCR, and TCRdb kept only the in-frame ones, dropping some. The sample lists about 330,000 clones, around 90% occurring once. The sequenced sample consisted of peripheral blood. The V call is TRBV5-4, the J call TRBJ2-4; maybe TRBD1 (6 bases). The sequence derives from a man younger than 40 with COVID-19, enrolled during active disease. The chain's CDR3 is CASSFSPGVQYF. CDR3 in DNA: TGTGCCAGCAGCTTCTCGCCAGGGGTGCAGTACTTC.